The 27 T cell receptor beta chains below all came from one sample that was sequenced in a study of T cell repertoires in cytomegalovirus infection. MiXCR was run by TCRdb on the reads, yielding one entry per CDR3 protein. This sample has roughly 630,000 distinct CDR3 sequences, with more than 20% found just once. The sequencing sample was made of CD8+ T cells from PBMCs. All receptors come from a human donor in good health (CMV status not recorded). Some clones in this sample may be carry-over from other donors' samples.

This clonotype was detected many times. This chain links TRBV11-2 with TRBJ2-4; D perhaps matches TRBD2 (5 bases). The V end was cut by 0 bases, the J end by 6 bases, with 15 bases between. The CDR3 contains 16 residues. Germline V gene sequence: CDR1 SGHAT, CDR2 FQNNGV. DNA for the CDR3: TGTGCCAGCAGCTTAGATCGACGAGGGCAGACAAACATTCAGTACTTC. Translating it yields CASSLDRRGQTNIQYF.

This clonotype was found many times. The CDR3 reads CASSLLEGATGANVLTF. In DNA form, the CDR3 reads TGTGCCAGCAGCTTATTGGAGGGGGCAACTGGGGCCAACGTCCTGACTTTC. The rearrangement links TRBV7-2 to TRBJ2-6; possible D gene TRBD1, 7 bases. Germline values: CDR1 SGHTA, CDR2 FQGNSA. CDR3 length: 17 residues. Trimming cost V 2 bases and J 2 bases, with 13 bases left between them.

The chain has TRBV28 and TRBJ1-1; 7 positions agree with TRBD1. Germline V CDR1 and CDR2: MDHEN, SYDVKM. CDR3 size: 14 residues. Trimming cost V 2 bases and J 6 bases; bases outside gene matches: 6. CDR3: CASSLLDRIAEAFF. The CDR3 DNA reads as TGTGCCAGCAGTTTACTGGACAGGATCGCTGAAGCTTTCTTT.

This clonotype was seen at least ten times. The chain recombines TRBV28 with TRBJ1-3, with D possibly TRBD1 on 5 matching bases. The V gene's germline CDR1 is MDHEN and CDR2 SYDVKM. Trimming took 2 bases from V and 0 from J, leaving 11 bases between them. CDR3 size: 16 residues. CDR3 sequence: CASSLLQEASGNTIYF. CDR3 bases: TGTGCCAGCAGTTTACTACAGGAAGCCTCTGGAAACACCATATATTTT.

In the case of this clonotype: A much more abundant neighbour one base away suggests this may be a read error. CDR3 nucleotides: TGTGCCATCAGCCCAGGGATTGAGCAGTTCTTC. Translation gives CAISPGIEQFF. The chain joins TRBV6-8 to TRBJ2-1; tentative D call: TRBD1 (5 bases). Germline values: CDR1 MNHGY, CDR2 SAAAGT. Trimming left V 10 bases short and J 9 bases short, with 13 bases between. This CDR3 contains 11 residues.

This clonotype occurred a few times. This chain uses TRBV20-1 with TRBJ2-1; the D is unclear. Trimming left V 4 bases short and J 4 bases short, with 2 bases between. The germline CDR1 and CDR2 sequences are DFQATT and SNEGSKA (reference sequence). CDR3 length: 10 amino acids. The CDR3 DNA reads TGCAGTGCTAATTACAATGAGCAGTTCTTC. Encoded protein: CSANYNEQFF.

The V and J genes are TRBV29-1 and TRBJ2-7; TRBD2 is a possible D gene (5 bases). This CDR3 contains 11 residues. V lost 7 bases, J lost 6 bases, and 13 bases lay in between. The germline gives CDR1 SQVTM, CDR2 ANQGSEA. CDR3 residues: CSALRGFEQYF. Written as DNA, the CDR3 is TGCAGCGCCCTTCGGGGTTTCGAGCAGTACTTC.

This clonotype has a handful of counts. The V and J genes are TRBV6-5 and TRBJ2-1; possible D gene TRBD2, 6 bases. Germline lookup yields CDR1 MNHEY and CDR2 SVGAGI. Trimming stripped 11 bases from V and 2 bases from J, with 19 bases between. This CDR3 is 15 amino acids long. DNA for the CDR3: TGTGCCTGTGCCCCGGGGGATTCTCCCTACAATGAGCAGTTCTTC. Translating it yields CACAPGDSPYNEQFF.

There are a few counts of this clonotype. V gene TRBV20-1 combines with J gene TRBJ1-1; no reliable D call. V dropped 0 bases and J dropped 3 bases, with 14 bases sitting between them. Germline V gives CDR1 DFQATT, CDR2 SNEGSKA (reference sequence). The CDR3 runs to 15 residues. CDR3 protein: CSARDLPGVDTEAFF. The CDR3, as DNA: TGCAGTGCTAGAGATTTGCCCGGGGTCGACACTGAAGCTTTCTTT.

This clonotype appeared a few times. The chain has TRBV7-9 and TRBJ2-1, with 9 bases aligning to TRBD2. Germline V gene data show CDR1 as SEHNR and CDR2 as FQNEAQ (reference sequence). J was trimmed by 1 base and V by 8 bases; bases with no gene match: 6. The CDR3 is made up of 15 amino acids. The CDR3, as DNA: TGTGCCAGCTACGCGGGGGGGCCGTCCTACAATGAGCAGTTCTTC. Translating gives CASYAGGPSYNEQFF.

This clonotype was counted a few times. The chain recombines TRBV27 with TRBJ2-3; D is possibly TRBD2 (6 bases). CDR3 length: 16 amino acids. The germline CDR1 and CDR2 sequences are MNHEY and SMNVEV (reference sequence). Deletions cut 5 bases from V and 1 base from J, with 16 bases between. The CDR3 bases are TGTGCCAGCAGTCCCTCCGGAGGGGATCGCACAGATACGCAGTATTTT. Translated: CASSPSGGDRTDTQYF.

The sample holds a few counts of this clonotype. This chain uses TRBV20-1 with TRBJ2-2; no clear D gene. Per the germline V gene, CDR1 is DFQATT and CDR2 is SNEGSKA (reference sequence). The CDR3 spans 15 residues. V shed 2 bases and J shed 7 bases, with 17 bases lying between them. CDR3 residues: CSARQIYTSHGELFF. The CDR3 coding sequence is TGCAGTGCTAGACAGATCTACACGTCTCACGGGGAGCTGTTTTTT.

This clonotype was counted between two and nine times. The chain employs TRBV5-6 and TRBJ1-1; perhaps TRBD1 as D (5 bases). Germline V gene lookup returns CDR1 SGHDT and CDR2 YYEEEE. V was shortened by 1 base and J by 7 bases, with 17 bases between the two germline ends. This CDR3 is 15 amino acids long. The CDR3 nucleotides are TGTGCCAGCAGCTTGATAGGGGTCGGTTCGGATGAAGCTTTCTTT. Translating it yields CASSLIGVGSDEAFF.

Turning to this clonotype: A read error may produce the germline difference seen at one junction end. This sequence joins TRBV15 and TRBJ1-2; D is perhaps TRBD1 (6 bases). This CDR3 region has 15 residues. Germline V CDR1 and CDR2: LNHNV, YYDKDF (reference sequence). Here the CDR3 reads CVTSVGQLTFYGYTF. CDR3 nucleotide sequence: TGTGTCACCAGCGTCGGACAGCTCACTTTTTATGGCTACACCTTC.

The CDR3 reads CASSLGVAGVYNEQFF. The CDR3 bases are TGCGCCAGCAGCTTGGGAGTAGCGGGGGTATACAATGAGCAGTTCTTC. The J gene is TRBJ2-1, the V gene TRBV5-1; 9 nucleotides match TRBD2. Germline V gene lookup returns CDR1 SGHRS and CDR2 YFSETQ. The CDR3 loop spans 16 amino acids. J gave up 4 bases and V 0 bases, and 5 bases lay outside the gene matches.

This clonotype was observed a single time. The chain combines TRBV29-1 with TRBJ1-1; D not resolved. Germline loops: CDR1 SQVTM, CDR2 ANQGSEA. Trimming stripped 4 bases from V and 4 bases from J, with 10 bases between. The CDR3 runs to 12 residues. Here the CDR3 reads CSVVSGSTEAFF. CDR3 coding DNA: TGCAGCGTTGTATCCGGTAGCACTGAAGCTTTCTTT.

This clonotype showed up many times. The gene calls are TRBV7-2 and TRBJ2-1, with 8 bases lining up with TRBD2. V gave up 7 bases and J gave up 9 bases; unmatched junction bases: 17. The length of the CDR3 is 16 residues. Germline values: CDR1 SGHTA, CDR2 FQGNSA. CDR3 region: CASIPKAGGLLFEQFF. The CDR3 DNA is TGTGCCAGCATCCCTAAGGCGGGGGGCCTTCTCTTTGAGCAGTTCTTC.

The chain carries TRBV4-1 and TRBJ2-3; 7 bases are a match to TRBD2. The CDR3 is made up of 16 amino acids. The junction had 6 bases not matched to a gene; V was cut back by 1 base and J by 2 bases. Germline CDR1 MGHRA, CDR2 YSYEKL. The CDR3 nucleotides are TGCGCCAGCAGCCAAGTACTAGCGAGGTACACAGATACGCAGTATTTT. Residues: CASSQVLARYTDTQYF.

Many counts were recorded for this clonotype. This chain links TRBV2 with TRBJ1-1; tentatively, D is TRBD1 (5 bases). CDR1 and CDR2 from the germline V gene are SNHLY and FYNNEI. The CDR3 extends over 14 amino acids. The germline V and J ends were trimmed by 7 bases and 0 bases, with 12 bases remaining between them. The CDR3: CASKATELNTEAFF. The CDR3 DNA is TGTGCCAGCAAGGCGACAGAGCTGAACACTGAAGCTTTCTTT.

The chain couples TRBV5-1 to TRBJ2-2, with D unclear. This CDR3 spans 15 amino acids. The V and J ends lost 0 bases and 3 bases respectively, with 9 bases between them. Germline CDR1 is SGHRS and CDR2 is YFSETQ. The CDR3: CASSLGSIDTGELFF. The CDR3, as DNA: TGCGCCAGCAGCTTGGGTAGCATTGACACCGGGGAGCTGTTTTTT.

This clonotype was detected a few times. This chain connects TRBV6-5 to TRBJ2-5; tentatively, D is TRBD1 (7 bases). V lost 2 bases to trimming and J lost 5 bases, with 21 bases between them. CDR1 MNHEY and CDR2 SVGAGI come from the germline V gene. The CDR3 loop spans 17 amino acids. CDR3 protein: CASSYGGPTGLRETQYF. CDR3 nucleotides: TGTGCCAGCAGTTACGGGGGGCCGACAGGGCTAAGGGAGACCCAGTACTTC.

At least ten counts were recorded for this clonotype. The CDR3 DNA follows: TGTGCCAGCAGCTTAGGGACAGGGGGCGGCTCCTACGAGCAGTACTTC. It is translated as CASSLGTGGGSYEQYF. The chain has TRBV7-8 and TRBJ2-7, with TRBD1 identical over 11 bases. The CDR3 runs 16 residues. CDR1 is SGHVS and CDR2 is FQNEAQ in the germline V gene. Trimming cost V 1 base and J 0 bases; bases outside gene matches: 2.

Concerning this clonotype itself: A much larger clone lies one base from this, so it may be a read error. V usage is TRBV7-6 and J usage is TRBJ1-1; D gene unclear. This CDR3 is 13 amino acids long. Germline CDR1 and CDR2: SGHVS and FNYEAQ. This chain's CDR3 is CASNLEAFGEAFF. CDR3 coding DNA: TGTGCCAGCAACTTAGAGGCCTTTGGGGAAGCTTTCTTT.

CDR3 DNA sequence: TGTGCCAGCAGTCGTCCGTCCTACGAGCAGTACGTC. Translation gives CASSRPSYEQYV. The rearrangement uses TRBV6-2 or TRBV6-3 and TRBJ2-7, with D unclear. The CDR3 is 12 residues long. With 5 bases removed from V and 1 base from J, the gap between germline ends came to 6 bases. The V gene's germline CDR1 is MNHEY and CDR2 SVGEGT.

The chain uses TRBV20-1 and TRBJ1-5; 8 bases map to TRBD1. The germline V gene has CDR1 DFQATT and CDR2 SNEGSKA (reference sequence). This CDR3 comprises 14 residues. J lost 2 bases, V lost 2 bases, and 2 bases had no gene match. The CDR3 loop is CSARPDRGNQPQHF. DNA of the CDR3: TGCAGTGCTAGACCGGACAGGGGCAATCAGCCCCAGCATTTT.

The chain uses TRBV14 and TRBJ1-1; 8 positions match TRBD1. V was pared by 4 bases and J by 7 bases, with 8 bases of the junction left unmatched. The CDR3 loop spans 14 amino acids. Germline V CDR1 and CDR2: SGHDN, FVKESK. DNA for the CDR3: TGTGCCAGCAGCCTAACCGGGACAGGCGGTGAAGCTTTCTTT. The encoded protein is CASSLTGTGGEAFF.

This clonotype was seen a handful of times. The chain uses TRBV7-2 and TRBJ2-3; D is undetermined. The V end lost 2 bases, the J end lost 2 bases, and 8 bases lay between the germline ends. CDR3 length equals 14 residues. Germline CDR1 is SGHTA and CDR2 is FQGNSA. The CDR3 region has the DNA TGTGCCAGCAGCTTATATGTCGACACAGATACGCAGTATTTT. It specifies CASSLYVDTDTQYF.